A single sample is the source of the 21 T cell receptor beta chains below, sequenced in a study of CD8 T cells in ankylosing spondylitis. In TCRdb, the 5' RACE reads were re-called with MiXCR into one record per CDR3 protein. The sample yields 150,000 to 200,000 distinct CDR3 sequences, approximately 12% seen once. The sequencing input was blood, either unsorted or a sorted T cell fraction (not recorded which). These receptors were obtained from a female donor with ankylosing spondylitis or in good health (not recorded which).

This clonotype was counted ten times or more. V and J are TRBV4-3 and TRBJ1-5; D gene unclear. The CDR3 length is 14 residues. Trimming removed 4 bases from V and 7 bases from J, with 14 bases in between. Germline assignment: CDR1 LGHNA and CDR2 YSLEER. The CDR3 DNA reads TGCGCCAGCAGCCTAGGCTTAGCGGGACAGCCCCAGCATTTT. Protein: CASSLGLAGQPQHF.

This clonotype was seen ten or more times. The chain recombines TRBV7-2 with TRBJ1-1; D possibly corresponds to TRBD1 (6 bases). The CDR3 runs to 14 residues. Germline assignment: CDR1 SGHTA and CDR2 FQGNSA. The V gene lost 3 bases and the J gene lost 1 base, with 9 bases spanning the gap. The CDR3 nucleotides are TGTGCCAGCAGCTTCTTAGGGGGGAACACTGAAGCTTTCTTT. This translates into CASSFLGGNTEAFF.

This clonotype was recorded many times. The rearrangement uses TRBV12-3 or TRBV12-4 and TRBJ2-7; TRBD2 aligns across 14 bases. This CDR3 contains 16 residues. The V segment lost 5 bases and the J segment 0 bases; nucleotides outside the gene matches: 3. CDR3 sequence reads: CASSGLAGGSSYEQYF. In nucleotides, the CDR3 is TGTGCCAGCAGTGGACTAGCGGGAGGTAGCTCCTACGAGCAGTACTTC.

This clonotype was picked up many times. The chain employs TRBV3-1 and TRBJ1-1; 8 bases map to TRBD1. This CDR3 has 13 amino acids. J was trimmed by 7 bases and V by 1 base; bases with no gene match: 2. Germline CDR1 is LGHDT and CDR2 is YNNKEL (reference sequence). The CDR3 here is CASSQGTGIEAFF. The CDR3 coding sequence is TGTGCCAGCAGCCAAGGGACAGGGATTGAAGCTTTCTTT.

The chain joins TRBV18 to TRBJ2-5; 10 positions match TRBD1. The CDR3 length is 15 residues. With V trimmed by 5 bases and J by 5 bases, 8 bases remained unmatched. Germline V CDR1 and CDR2: KGHSH, LQKENI. CDR3 protein: CASSTKTGGTETQYF. In DNA, the CDR3 is TGTGCCAGCTCAACAAAGACAGGGGGCACGGAGACCCAGTACTTC.

The table lists this clonotype with a few counts. V gene TRBV9 combines with J gene TRBJ2-7; D is unclear. With 3 bases removed from V and 4 bases from J, the gap between germline ends came to 11 bases. The CDR3 totals 13 residues. The germline V gene has CDR1 SGDLS and CDR2 YYNGEE. The CDR3 DNA reads TGTGCCAGCAGCGCCCCCTCTGAATACGAGCAGTACTTC. Translated: CASSAPSEYEQYF.

V gene TRBV5-1 combines with J gene TRBJ1-4; 9 positions agree with TRBD1. Germline trimming cut 3 bases from V and 8 bases from J; bases unmatched to any gene: 5. The CDR3 runs 14 residues. Germline V gene lookup returns CDR1 SGHRS and CDR2 YFSETQ. This chain's CDR3 is CASSSGQGSEKLFF. The DNA for the CDR3 is TGCGCCAGCAGCTCGGGACAGGGAAGCGAAAAACTGTTTTTT.

This clonotype was seen a few times. J is TRBJ2-1 and V is TRBV5-5; possible D gene TRBD1, 5 bases. Germline CDR1 is SGHKS and CDR2 is YYEKEE (reference sequence). The ends were cut back, 3 bases at V and 3 bases at J, with 13 bases in the middle. This CDR3 has 15 amino acids. The CDR3 spells CASSSRQTNYNEQFF. The CDR3 bases are TGTGCCAGCAGCTCGAGACAGACGAACTACAATGAGCAGTTCTTC. The whole variable domain, remainder taken from reference TRBV5-5 and TRBJ2-1, is DAGVTQSPTHLIKTRGQQVTLRCSPISGHKSVSWYQQVLGQGPQFIFQYYEKEERGRGNFPDRFSARQFPNYSSELNVNALLLGDSALYLCASSSRQTNYNEQFFGPGTRLTVL.

V and J are TRBV7-2 and TRBJ2-7; 7 nucleotides agree with TRBD2. The CDR3 consists of 15 residues. V shed 5 bases, J shed 1 base, and the junction held 8 bases outside the gene matches. The germline CDR1 and CDR2 sequences are SGHTA and FQGNSA. CDR3 region: CASSTERGQSYEQYF. The CDR3 DNA is TGTGCCAGCAGCACAGAGCGGGGTCAGTCCTACGAGCAGTACTTC.

J is TRBJ2-1 and V is TRBV12-3 or TRBV12-4; 7 bases agree with TRBD2. The CDR3 has 16 residues. With V trimmed by 6 bases and J by 7 bases, 15 bases remained unmatched. CDR3 bases: TGTGCCAGCAGCACTGGGGGGGTCCTTAGAAATAATGAGCAGTTCTTC. This sequence encodes CASSTGGVLRNNEQFF.

This clonotype appeared a few times. The J gene is TRBJ1-2, the V gene TRBV7-9, with TRBD1 as a possible D gene (6 bases). Germline CDR1 SEHNR, CDR2 FQNEAQ (reference sequence). CDR3 size: 13 residues. V was clipped by 5 bases and J by 4 bases, with 11 bases between them. In nucleotides, the CDR3 is TGTGCCAGCAGCCCCCGGGACACCTATGGCTACACCTTC. It yields the protein CASSPRDTYGYTF. Full variable domain (missing parts from reference TRBV7-9 and TRBJ1-2): DTGVSQNPRHKITKRGQNVTFRCDPISEHNRLYWYRQTLGQGPEFLTYFQNEAQLEKSRLLSDRFSAERPKGSFSTLEIQRTEQGDSAMYLCASSPRDTYGYTFGSGTRLTVV.

This clonotype turned up a few times. The CDR3 DNA reads TGTGCCAGCAGCTTAGTTTCAGCCGAGCAGTACTTC. It translates to CASSLVSAEQYF. V is TRBV7-9 and J is TRBJ2-7, with D uncertain. Trimming shortened V by 1 base and J by 6 bases, and 7 bases separated the two germline ends. The CDR3 extends over 12 amino acids. Germline assignment: CDR1 SEHNR and CDR2 FQNEAQ (reference sequence).

This clonotype was detected ten times or more. CDR3 in amino acids: CASSTARIGELFF. Here the CDR3 DNA reads TGTGCCAGCAGCACCGCCCGCATCGGGGAGCTGTTTTTT. This chain links TRBV11-3 with TRBJ2-2; no reliable D call. Germline V lookup: CDR1 SGHNT, CDR2 YENEEA. Trimming pared 5 bases from V and 7 bases from J, leaving 11 bases between. The CDR3 has 13 amino acids.

The chain joins TRBV29-1 to TRBJ1-1, with 7 bases aligning to TRBD1. The CDR3 extends over 12 amino acids. J was trimmed by 6 bases and V by 3 bases; bases with no gene match: 4. Germline V lookup: CDR1 SQVTM, CDR2 ANQGSEA. The CDR3 region has the DNA TGCAGCGTTGAGACAGGGTTCCCTGAAGCTTTCTTT. It translates to CSVETGFPEAFF.

V usage is TRBV20-1 and J usage is TRBJ2-7; 12 nucleotides match TRBD2. Germline V gene data show CDR1 as DFQATT and CDR2 as SNEGSKA (reference sequence). The J segment lost 1 base and the V segment lost 1 base, leaving 14 bases of the junction unmatched. This CDR3 is built from 19 residues. The CDR3 spells CSARGPGSSGRAESYEQYF. CDR3 bases: TGCAGTGCTAGAGGACCTGGATCTAGCGGGAGGGCCGAATCCTACGAGCAGTACTTC.

This clonotype was seen more than once but under ten times. The chain joins TRBV20-1 to TRBJ2-1, with D perhaps TRBD2 (7 bases). CDR1 and CDR2 from the germline V gene are DFQATT and SNEGSKA (reference sequence). With 4 bases removed from V and 4 bases from J, the gap between germline ends came to 20 bases. The CDR3 runs 16 residues. Written as DNA, the CDR3 is TGCAGTGCTATCTGGGGGGCGGGAGTGGAGTACAATGAGCAGTTCTTC. Translating gives CSAIWGAGVEYNEQFF.

This clonotype was seen ten or more times. The rearrangement joins TRBV28 to TRBJ1-2; D gene ambiguous. V was pared by 5 bases and J by 13 bases, with 20 bases between. This CDR3 spans 13 amino acids. Germline V lookup: CDR1 MDHEN, CDR2 SYDVKM. The CDR3, as DNA: TGTGCCAGCAGTGCCCAGAGTCACGGTGGTTCCACCTTC. Translated: CASSAQSHGGSTF.

In this sample, this clonotype turned up a few times. The V and J genes are TRBV29-1 and TRBJ2-7; TRBD1 is a possible D gene (5 bases). CDR3 length: 13 amino acids. Germline V lookup: CDR1 SQVTM, CDR2 ANQGSEA. Trimming removed 4 bases at V and 0 bases at J, with 10 bases between. The CDR3 spells CSVARAPSYEQYF. CDR3 coding DNA: TGCAGCGTTGCCAGGGCCCCCTCCTACGAGCAGTACTTC.

V gene TRBV9 combines with J gene TRBJ2-1, with 11 bases matching TRBD2. J lost 2 bases, V lost 2 bases, and 6 bases had no gene match. This CDR3 has 17 amino acids. CDR1 is SGDLS and CDR2 is YYNGEE in the germline V gene. CDR3 in DNA: TGTGCCAGCAGCGTCGGGGTTAGCGGGAGGGCCTACAATGAGCAGTTCTTC. It is translated as CASSVGVSGRAYNEQFF.

There are many counts of this clonotype. The chain has TRBV3-1 and TRBJ2-3; a weak D match, TRBD1 (5 bases). The germline CDR1 and CDR2 sequences are LGHDT and YNNKEL (reference sequence). The V and J ends lost 0 bases and 9 bases respectively, with 13 bases between them. CDR3 length: 14 residues. CDR3 sequence (DNA): TGTGCCAGCAGCCAAGATCAACAGGATGGGACGCAGTATTTT. The encoded protein is CASSQDQQDGTQYF.

This clonotype occurred a few times. V usage is TRBV20-1 and J usage is TRBJ2-1, with unresolved D. The CDR3 runs to 11 residues. CDR1 and CDR2 from the germline V gene are DFQATT and SNEGSKA (reference sequence). V gave up 6 bases and J gave up 4 bases, with 7 bases separating them. CDR3 sequence: CSAWLYNEQFF. For the CDR3, the DNA is TGCAGTGCCTGGCTGTACAATGAGCAGTTCTTC.